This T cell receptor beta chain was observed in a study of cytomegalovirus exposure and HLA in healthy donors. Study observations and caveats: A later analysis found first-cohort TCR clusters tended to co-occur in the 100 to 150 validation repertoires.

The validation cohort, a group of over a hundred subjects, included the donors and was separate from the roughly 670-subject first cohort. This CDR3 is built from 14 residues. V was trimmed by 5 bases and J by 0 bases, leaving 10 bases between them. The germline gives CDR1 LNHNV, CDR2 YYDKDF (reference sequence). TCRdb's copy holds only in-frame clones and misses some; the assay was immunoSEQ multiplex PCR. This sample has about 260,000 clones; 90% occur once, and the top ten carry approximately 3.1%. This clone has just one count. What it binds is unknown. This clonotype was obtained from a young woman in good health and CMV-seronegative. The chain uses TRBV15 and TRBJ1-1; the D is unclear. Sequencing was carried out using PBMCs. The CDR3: CATSGGGVNTEAFF. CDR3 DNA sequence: TGTGCCACCAGCGGAGGAGGTGTGAACACTGAAGCTTTCTTT.